The 24 T cell receptor beta chains below were found in one sample sequenced in a study of cytotoxic CD8 clonotypes in ibrutinib-treated CLL. Some clones are missing from TCRdb's copy, which holds only in-frame ones; the method was immunoSEQ multiplex PCR. The table shows some 200,000 clones, with 70% occurring only once. This specimen was PBMCs, taken after 12 months of ibrutinib treatment. The source is a human donor with chronic lymphocytic leukemia.

This chain joins TRBV6-5 and TRBJ2-1; TRBD1 aligns across 10 bases. The CDR3 length is 14 residues. CDR1 is MNHEY and CDR2 is SVGAGI in the germline V gene. Trimming at V came to 6 bases and at J to 4 bases, leaving 3 bases not matched to a gene. CDR3 protein: CASRGTGAYNEQFF. As DNA, the CDR3 is TGTGCCAGCAGGGGGACAGGGGCGTACAATGAGCAGTTCTTC.

This clone has a handful of counts. The CDR3 sequence is CATSRGGQAYEQYF. The CDR3 DNA follows: TGTGCCACCAGCAGAGGTGGACAGGCCTACGAGCAGTACTTC. The V call is TRBV15, the J call TRBJ2-7; 7 bases are a match to TRBD1. The CDR3 is made up of 14 amino acids. Losses at the gene ends were 1 base for V and 2 bases for J; bases not matched to a gene: 2. From germline, CDR1 is LNHNV and CDR2 YYDKDF (reference sequence).

The V call is TRBV10-3, the J call TRBJ1-1; a possible D gene is TRBD1 (5 bases). The CDR3 length is 13 residues. V was trimmed by 9 bases and J by 0 bases, leaving 11 bases between them. Germline-derived CDR1 and CDR2 are ENHRY and SYGVKD. The CDR3 region is CAMRDFMNTEAFF. CDR3 nucleotides: TGTGCCATGAGGGACTTTATGAACACTGAAGCTTTCTTT.

The chain links TRBV6-5 to TRBJ2-3; tentatively, D is TRBD1 (5 bases). V lost 1 base and J lost 3, with 11 bases in between. CDR1 and CDR2 from the germline V gene are MNHEY and SVGAGI. This CDR3 comprises 15 residues. CDR3: CASSYFTGPTDTQYF. The CDR3 coding sequence is TGTGCCAGCAGTTACTTCACAGGTCCGACAGATACGCAGTATTTT.

This clone was detected only a few times. The chain joins TRBV6-5 to TRBJ1-5; D not certain. Trimming pared 6 bases from V and 0 bases from J, leaving 9 bases between. Germline V gives CDR1 MNHEY, CDR2 SVGAGI. This CDR3 is 14 amino acids long. The CDR3 DNA is TGTGCCAGCAGCCGCGGGTATAGCAATCAGCCCCAGCATTTT. Protein: CASSRGYSNQPQHF.

V gene TRBV28 combines with J gene TRBJ2-7; 14 bases agree with TRBD2. CDR3 length equals 14 residues. V dropped 8 bases and J dropped 7; count of bases not matched to a gene: 7. Germline values: CDR1 MDHEN, CDR2 SYDVKM. CDR3 in amino acids: CASAGLAGVYEQYF. CDR3 coding DNA: TGTGCCAGCGCGGGACTAGCGGGAGTGTATGAGCAGTACTTC.

The gene calls are TRBV27 and TRBJ2-5; D unclear. The CDR3 is 11 amino acids. Germline V gives CDR1 MNHEY, CDR2 SMNVEV (reference sequence). The germline V and J ends were trimmed by 6 bases and 4 bases, with 6 bases remaining between them. The CDR3 reads CASRERETQYF. For the CDR3, the DNA is TGTGCCAGCAGAGAGAGAGAGACCCAGTACTTC.

This chain links TRBV27 with TRBJ1-1; D perhaps matches TRBD1 (5 bases). Germline V CDR1 and CDR2: MNHEY, SMNVEV (reference sequence). This CDR3 region has 16 residues. Trimming removed 5 bases from V and 0 bases from J, with 16 bases in between. As DNA, the CDR3 is TGTGCCAGCAGTAGCCCGACCGGGACGGTGAACACTGAAGCTTTCTTT. Translating gives CASSSPTGTVNTEAFF.

This chain connects TRBV11-2 to TRBJ2-3; 8 bases fit TRBD1. In germline, CDR1 is SGHAT, CDR2 FQNNGV. The length of the CDR3 is 16 residues. V lost 5 bases to trimming and J lost 4 bases; unmatched junction nucleotides: 11. CDR3 loop: CASSQEGRGLADTQYF. The CDR3 bases are TGTGCCAGCAGCCAGGAAGGCAGGGGGCTGGCAGATACGCAGTATTTT.

There are a few counts of this clone. The J gene is TRBJ1-2, the V gene TRBV28, with 7 bases that match TRBD1. Per germline, CDR1 MDHEN and CDR2 SYDVKM. The CDR3 runs to 13 residues. The V and J ends lost 10 bases and 5 bases, in that order; junction bases with no gene match: 10. The CDR3 loop reads CATLRGTEYGYTF. DNA for the CDR3: TGTGCCACCCTTCGGGGGACAGAATATGGCTACACCTTC.

This chain joins TRBV29-1 and TRBJ1-1, with TRBD1 as a possible D gene (6 bases). Trimming left V 6 bases short and J 8 bases short, with 13 bases between. The CDR3 length is 11 residues. Germline loops: CDR1 SQVTM, CDR2 ANQGSEA. CDR3 sequence (DNA): TGCAGCGTCGGTGATACAGGGGAAGCTTTCTTT. The encoded protein is CSVGDTGEAFF.

This chain uses TRBV9 with TRBJ2-3; weak D call: TRBD1 (6 bases). V gave up 4 bases and J gave up 4 bases, with 16 bases separating them. CDR1 and CDR2 (germline): SGDLS, YYNGEE. This CDR3 has 15 residues. The CDR3 here is CASSIEQGSADTQYF. CDR3 bases: TGTGCCAGCAGCATAGAACAGGGCTCAGCAGATACGCAGTATTTT.

This chain connects TRBV27 to TRBJ1-4; TRBD1 is a possible D gene (6 bases). This CDR3 region has 15 residues. Germline loops: CDR1 MNHEY, CDR2 SMNVEV (reference sequence). The V end was cut by 3 bases, the J end by 8 bases, with 16 bases between. CDR3 loop: CASSFGTPWEEKLFF. Written as DNA, the CDR3 is TGTGCCAGCAGTTTTGGGACACCCTGGGAAGAAAAACTGTTTTTT.

The chain joins TRBV29-1 to TRBJ2-3, with 10 bases identical to TRBD2. The CDR3 sequence is 16 residues long. Germline assignment: CDR1 SQVTM and CDR2 ANQGSEA. J gave up 2 bases and V 7 bases, and 12 bases lay outside the gene matches. This CDR3 reads CSAQLAGAGNTDTQYF. The CDR3 nucleotides read TGCAGCGCCCAGCTAGCGGGGGCCGGTAACACAGATACGCAGTATTTT.

This chain joins TRBV18 and TRBJ1-1; D is ambiguous. CDR3 length: 14 amino acids. Trimming shortened V by 2 bases and J by 0 bases, and 7 bases separated the two germline ends. Germline V gene sequence: CDR1 KGHSH, CDR2 LQKENI. CDR3 residues: CASSPVLMNTEAFF. The CDR3 nucleotides read TGTGCCAGCTCACCAGTGCTCATGAACACTGAAGCTTTCTTT.

The V call is TRBV15, the J call TRBJ2-7; 10 bases match TRBD1. The V gene's germline CDR1 is LNHNV and CDR2 YYDKDF (reference sequence). J was trimmed by 4 bases and V by 1 base; bases with no gene match: 7. This CDR3 comprises 16 residues. The CDR3 protein is CATSRAAGQGWYEQYF. CDR3 DNA: TGTGCCACCAGCAGAGCAGCGGGACAGGGGTGGTACGAGCAGTACTTC.

The table lists this clone with a count of one. This may come from a read error, since a much larger clone is one base off. The V call is TRBV18, the J call TRBJ1-1; D not resolved. Germline CDR1 and CDR2: KGHSH and LQKENI. V shed 3 bases and J shed 1 base, with 6 bases lying between them. There are 13 residues in the CDR3. CDR3 protein: CASSPGKNTEAFF. CDR3 nucleotide sequence: TGTGCCAGCTCACCGGGGAAGAACACTGAAGCTTTCTTT.

The chain links TRBV5-1 to TRBJ2-1; possibly TRBD2 for D (6 bases). The CDR3 is 16 amino acids. V was trimmed by 0 bases and J by 4 bases, leaving 14 bases between them. Germline loops: CDR1 SGHRS, CDR2 YFSETQ. The CDR3 reads CASSLGRGSSYNEQFF. The CDR3 DNA reads as TGCGCCAGCAGCTTGGGCCGGGGGTCCTCTTACAATGAGCAGTTCTTC.

This rearrangement joins TRBV4-3 to TRBJ2-1; 8 nucleotides align to TRBD2. CDR1 and CDR2 from the germline V gene are LGHNA and YSLEER. The CDR3 spans 22 residues. J was trimmed by 8 bases and V by 4 bases; bases with no gene match: 31. The CDR3 bases are TGCGCCAGCAGCCGAAGAGACCCGGGAGTGTTAGCGGGACTTATTGGGCAGGATGAGCAGTTCTTC. Its protein product is CASSRRDPGVLAGLIGQDEQFF.

This clone was seen only once. The chain is built from TRBV15 and TRBJ1-2; the D gene is possibly TRBD1 (5 bases). Trimming cost V 3 bases and J 8 bases, with 13 bases left between them. Germline values: CDR1 LNHNV, CDR2 YYDKDF (reference sequence). This CDR3 has 13 amino acids. CDR3 nucleotides: TGTGCCACCAGCAGCCGAGGGGCCTCGGGCTACACCTTC. Protein: CATSSRGASGYTF.

The CDR3 loop is CASSLATGVNTEAFF. The DNA of the CDR3 is TGCGCCAGCAGCTTGGCTACAGGGGTGAACACTGAAGCTTTCTTT. The rearrangement uses TRBV5-1 and TRBJ1-1, with 7 bases matching TRBD1. The CDR3 extends over 15 amino acids. V shed 0 bases, J shed 0 bases, and the junction held 2 bases outside the gene matches. Germline CDR1 reads SGHRS; CDR2 reads YFSETQ.

This clone appeared once. The chain links TRBV5-1 to TRBJ2-7; D is uncertain. Trimming took 2 bases from V and 1 from J, leaving 16 bases between them. The CDR3 has 16 residues. From germline, CDR1 is SGHRS and CDR2 YFSETQ. CDR3 loop: CASSFDTSIRSYEQYF. The DNA of the CDR3 is TGCGCCAGCAGCTTCGATACCTCCATAAGATCCTACGAGCAGTACTTC.

J is TRBJ1-4 and V is TRBV18, with D possibly being TRBD1 (5 bases). Trimming stripped 2 bases from V and 4 bases from J, with 5 bases between. The CDR3 contains 13 residues. The V gene's germline CDR1 is KGHSH and CDR2 LQKENI. Here the CDR3 reads CASSPGGNEKLFF. The DNA of the CDR3 is TGTGCCAGCTCACCAGGGGGTAATGAAAAACTGTTTTTT.

This CDR3 is CASSPPPTSNYGYTF. In nucleotides, the CDR3 is TGTGCCAGCTCACCACCTCCGACAAGTAACTATGGCTACACCTTC. V gene TRBV18 combines with J gene TRBJ1-2; D is ambiguous. The CDR3 consists of 15 residues. Germline V gene lookup returns CDR1 KGHSH and CDR2 LQKENI. Trimming removed 0 bases at V and 1 base at J, with 9 bases between.